Each of the 30 T cell receptor beta chains below was sequenced from the same sample in a study of T cell responses to AZD1222 COVID-19 vaccine. Sequencing was performed with immunoSEQ multiplex PCR; in TCRdb, only in-frame clones are kept and a portion is missing. The table includes around 140,000 clones, around 90% detected once. Sequences were derived from peripheral blood, sampled 28 days after the second AZD1222 dose. Receptors originate from an adult who received the AZD1222 COVID-19 vaccine.

The chain joins TRBV9 to TRBJ2-1, with D maybe TRBD1 (5 bases). Looked up from germline, CDR1 is SGDLS and CDR2 is YYNGEE. The CDR3 runs 17 residues. With 5 bases removed from V and 0 bases from J, the gap between germline ends came to 18 bases. CDR3 nucleotides: TGTGCCAGCAGTGGGCTCGGTGCGGACAACTCCTACAATGAGCAGTTCTTC. It encodes CASSGLGADNSYNEQFF.

The J gene is TRBJ2-5, the V gene TRBV6-5, with D possibly matching TRBD2 (5 bases). CDR1 and CDR2 from the germline V gene are MNHEY and SVGAGI. CDR3 size: 15 residues. The ends were cut back, 4 bases at V and 5 bases at J, with 17 bases in the middle. In DNA form, the CDR3 reads TGTGCCAGCAGTTGCCAACTAGTTAGGTTTGAGACCCAGTACTTC. It translates to CASSCQLVRFETQYF.

V usage is TRBV25-1 and J usage is TRBJ1-2; TRBD1 matches at 7 bases. The CDR3 has 13 residues. The V gene end was trimmed by 2 bases and the J gene end by 3 bases; junction bases not matched to a gene: 0. The germline CDR1 and CDR2 sequences are MGHDK and SYGVNS. For the CDR3, the DNA is TGTGCCAGCAGTGAACAGGGGGACTATGGCTACACCTTC. Translation: CASSEQGDYGYTF.

The CDR3 DNA is TGTGCCAGCAGCTTAGCAAGATGGGGTGGGGATAACTATGGCTACACCTTC. Its translation is CASSLARWGGDNYGYTF. The chain combines TRBV7-8 with TRBJ1-2; D gene uncertain. The CDR3 runs to 17 residues. Trimming cost V 0 bases and J 1 base, with 15 bases left between them. From germline, CDR1 is SGHVS and CDR2 FQNEAQ.

This clone was found a few times. The CDR3 region has the DNA TGTGCCAGCAGTGAAGCCGGACGCGGGCCCCAGCATTTT. Its translation is CASSEAGRGPQHF. This chain links TRBV6-1 with TRBJ1-5, with D unresolved. Trimming took off 0 bases at V and 9 bases at J, with 9 bases between the two ends. Per the germline V gene, CDR1 is MNHNS and CDR2 is SASEGT. This CDR3 is built from 13 residues.

This clone appeared a single time. This rearrangement joins TRBV19 to TRBJ1-1; D is undetermined. Germline loops: CDR1 LNHDA, CDR2 SQIVND (reference sequence). This CDR3 contains 13 residues. V was clipped by 5 bases and J by 6 bases, with 13 bases between them. CDR3 nucleotides: TGTGCCAGTAGTGAGGATCCTCCGGCTGAAGCTTTCTTT. Translating it yields CASSEDPPAEAFF.

CDR3 protein: CASSQEGQVEVSPLHF. The CDR3 nucleotides read TGCGCCAGCAGCCAAGAGGGACAGGTGGAGGTCTCACCCCTCCACTTT. The rearrangement links TRBV4-1 to TRBJ1-6, with 8 bases matching TRBD1. CDR1 MGHRA and CDR2 YSYEKL come from the germline V gene. CDR3 length: 16 residues. J lost 10 bases, V lost 0 bases, and 8 bases had no gene match.

The V and J genes are TRBV19 and TRBJ1-2, with D perhaps TRBD1 (6 bases). The germline gives CDR1 LNHDA, CDR2 SQIVND (reference sequence). V dropped 9 bases and J dropped 6 bases, with 20 bases sitting between them. This CDR3 has 14 amino acids. CDR3 region: CASRKGGGLDGYTF. CDR3 DNA sequence: TGTGCCAGCCGCAAGGGGGGGGGACTGGATGGCTACACCTTC. Full variable domain (remainder filled in from reference TRBV19 and TRBJ1-2): DGGITQSPKYLFRKEGQNVTLSCEQNLNHDAMYWYRQDPGQGLRLIYYSQIVNDFQKGDIAEGYSVSREKKESFPLTVTSAQKNPTAFYLCASRKGGGLDGYTFGSGTRLTVV.

The chain combines TRBV4-1 with TRBJ1-1; no reliable D call. Germline V gene lookup returns CDR1 MGHRA and CDR2 YSYEKL. V was cut by 3 bases and J by 4 bases, with 15 bases left in between. The CDR3 runs 15 residues. In DNA, the CDR3 is TGCGCCAGCAGCCATTCCACCGGGGTCGGCACTGAAGCTTTCTTT. It is translated as CASSHSTGVGTEAFF.

DNA of the CDR3: TGTGCCAGCAGCTTTGGGGGGGGCCCCAATGAGCAGTTCTTC. It specifies CASSFGGGPNEQFF. This chain links TRBV5-6 with TRBJ2-1; D may be TRBD2 (7 bases). Germline V gene data show CDR1 as SGHDT and CDR2 as YYEEEE. Trimming pared 2 bases from V and 6 bases from J, leaving 12 bases between. The CDR3 sequence is 14 residues long.

The chain links TRBV6-5 to TRBJ1-1, with 7 bases that match TRBD1. V lost 6 bases and J lost 11; bases outside the gene matches: 6. The CDR3 is 11 residues long. Germline V gives CDR1 MNHEY, CDR2 SVGAGI. For the CDR3, the DNA is TGTGCCAGCAGGCAACAGGGGCGCGCTTTCTTT. Its protein is CASRQQGRAFF.

This clone was detected a few times. The chain carries TRBV19 and TRBJ1-5, with 12 bases that match TRBD1. The CDR3 runs to 20 residues. V shed 5 bases and J 2 bases; nucleotides not matched to a gene: 16. Germline V gene lookup returns CDR1 LNHDA and CDR2 SQIVND (reference sequence). The CDR3, as DNA: TGTGCCAGTAGTTCTCAGACCGGGACAGGGGGCTCTGTGGGCAATCAGCCCCAGCATTTT. It is translated as CASSSQTGTGGSVGNQPQHF.

V is TRBV9 and J is TRBJ2-5; 7 bases line up with TRBD2. The CDR3 spans 15 residues. With 0 bases clipped from V and 5 bases from J, the junction kept 7 bases outside the gene matches. Germline assignment: CDR1 SGDLS and CDR2 YYNGEE. Here the CDR3 DNA reads TGTGCCAGCAGCGTAGAGGGGCGGGAGTGGGAGACCCAGTACTTC. Protein: CASSVEGREWETQYF.

The gene calls are TRBV7-2 and TRBJ1-1; no firm D call. CDR1 SGHTA and CDR2 FQGNSA come from the germline V gene. CDR3 length equals 16 residues. V dropped 5 bases and J dropped 0 bases, with 16 bases sitting between them. CDR3 nucleotide sequence: TGTGCCAGCAGCCCAGGAGGCAGTAAGATGAACACTGAAGCTTTCTTT. Protein sequence: CASSPGGSKMNTEAFF.

The chain links TRBV3-1 (or the pseudogene TRBV3-2) to TRBJ1-2, with TRBD1 matching 7 bases. Germline V gene sequence: CDR1 LGHDT, CDR2 YNNKEL (reference sequence). V was clipped by 6 bases and J by 4 bases; unmatched bases: 5. The CDR3 sequence is 13 residues long. The CDR3 DNA reads as TGTGCCAGCAGTCAGCCAGGGGGCTATGGCTACACCTTC. It is translated as CASSQPGGYGYTF.

The genes are TRBV5-1 and TRBJ2-5; no firm D call. The CDR3 covers 12 residues. Germline CDR1 SGHRS, CDR2 YFSETQ. Trimming took off 0 bases at V and 5 bases at J, with 5 bases between the two ends. CDR3 region: CASSLGTETQYF. As DNA, the CDR3 is TGCGCCAGCAGCTTGGGCACGGAGACCCAGTACTTC.

This clone appeared once. The chain employs TRBV19 and TRBJ2-7, with 9 bases that match TRBD1. V dropped 10 bases and J dropped 5; count of bases not matched to a gene: 9. This CDR3 contains 13 residues. Germline values: CDR1 LNHDA, CDR2 SQIVND (reference sequence). This chain's CDR3 is CAIDDRGKDEQYF. As DNA, the CDR3 is TGTGCCATTGATGACAGGGGGAAGGACGAGCAGTACTTC.

The chain links TRBV5-1 to TRBJ1-1, with no clear D. Trimming took off 0 bases at V and 5 bases at J, with 14 bases between the two ends. From germline, CDR1 is SGHRS and CDR2 YFSETQ. The CDR3 runs to 15 residues. This CDR3 reads CASSLEDPRWTEAFF. The CDR3 nucleotides are TGCGCCAGCAGCTTGGAAGACCCGAGGTGGACTGAAGCTTTCTTT. Together with reference TRBV5-1 and TRBJ1-1, the CDR3 gives the full variable domain: KAGVTQTPRYLIKTRGQQVTLSCSPISGHRSVSWYQQTPGQGLQFLFEYFSETQRNKGNFPGRFSGRQFSNSRSEMNVSTLELGDSALYLCASSLEDPRWTEAFFGQGTRLTVV.

Only a few counts were recorded for this clone. The chain recombines TRBV7-9 with TRBJ2-1, with TRBD2 matching 10 bases. V dropped 1 base and J dropped 3; count of bases not matched to a gene: 0. Germline CDR1 reads SEHNR; CDR2 reads FQNEAQ (reference sequence). The CDR3 spans 15 residues. For the CDR3, the DNA is TGTGCCAGCAGCTTAGGGACTAGCGGCTACAATGAGCAGTTCTTC. It translates to CASSLGTSGYNEQFF.

The chain carries TRBV5-6 and TRBJ1-2; D might be TRBD1 (5 bases). V lost 4 bases and J 3 bases, leaving 16 bases between the germline ends. CDR1 and CDR2 from the germline V gene are SGHDT and YYEEEE. There are 15 residues in the CDR3. The CDR3 reads CASSQVDRLDYGYTF. Here the CDR3 DNA reads TGTGCCAGCAGCCAGGTCGACAGATTGGACTATGGCTACACCTTC.

This chain connects TRBV27 to TRBJ2-7; 9 nucleotides agree with TRBD2. The V gene's germline CDR1 is MNHEY and CDR2 SMNVEV (reference sequence). The CDR3 length is 14 residues. After removal of 6 bases from V and 4 bases from J, the junction contained 7 bases not matched to a gene. The CDR3 region is CASSLAGTLYEQYF. CDR3 in DNA: TGTGCCAGCAGCCTAGCGGGGACCCTTTACGAGCAGTACTTC.

The V and J genes are TRBV5-8 and TRBJ1-6; D remains unclear. The V end lost 2 bases, the J end lost 12 bases, and 9 bases lay between the germline ends. This CDR3 comprises 12 residues. In germline, CDR1 is SGHTS, CDR2 YDEGEE. The CDR3 spells CASSFATRPLHF. The DNA for the CDR3 is TGTGCCAGCAGCTTCGCCACAAGACCCCTCCACTTT.

The chain employs TRBV28 and TRBJ1-2; the match to TRBD1 covers 9 bases. This CDR3 spans 15 amino acids. The junction had 10 bases not matched to a gene; V was cut back by 4 bases and J by 7 bases. Germline V lookup: CDR1 MDHEN, CDR2 SYDVKM. CDR3 DNA sequence: TGTGCCAGCAGTTCCCCCTCACAGGGGGCGGGTGGCTACACCTTC. Its translation: CASSSPSQGAGGYTF.

The DNA of the CDR3 is TGTGCCAGCAGTTCCCCAGGGGGTGTCGGGGCCAACGTCCTGACTTTC. This translates into CASSSPGGVGANVLTF. This sequence joins TRBV6-5 and TRBJ2-6; TRBD1 matches at 7 bases. This CDR3 has 16 amino acids. V lost 4 bases, J lost 4 bases, and 7 bases stayed unmatched. Germline V gives CDR1 MNHEY, CDR2 SVGAGI.

The gene calls are TRBV5-4 and TRBJ2-2; 10 nucleotides line up with TRBD2. The CDR3 extends over 16 amino acids. Trimming cost V 4 bases and J 2 bases; bases outside gene matches: 5. Germline CDR1 is SGHNT and CDR2 is YYREEE (reference sequence). Written as DNA, the CDR3 is TGTGCCAGCAGCCTCCGGACTAGCGGTAACACCGGGGAGCTGTTTTTT. Translation: CASSLRTSGNTGELFF.

The chain carries TRBV14 and TRBJ2-7; D call uncertain. This CDR3 contains 15 residues. Trimming pared 5 bases from V and 2 bases from J, leaving 16 bases between. From germline, CDR1 is SGHDN and CDR2 FVKESK. CDR3: CASSSDGPIPYEQYV. CDR3 in DNA: TGTGCCAGCAGCTCGGACGGACCCATCCCCTACGAGCAGTACGTC.

The V and J genes are TRBV10-2 and TRBJ2-1; 8 bases map to TRBD1. The CDR3 consists of 15 residues. V was clipped by 6 bases and J by 4 bases; unmatched bases: 8. CDR1 is WSHSY, CDR2 SAAADI, per germline. Written as DNA, the CDR3 is TGCGCCAGCAGAGCCGGACAGGGTGCATACAATGAGCAGTTCTTC. Its translation: CASRAGQGAYNEQFF.

The V call is TRBV2, the J call TRBJ1-2; D not certain. Trimming cost V 8 bases and J 0 bases, with 10 bases left between them. The CDR3 is 13 amino acids. Germline V CDR1 and CDR2: SNHLY, FYNNEI. Here the CDR3 reads CASSRTANYGYTF. The CDR3 DNA is TGTGCCAGCTCGCGGACGGCTAACTATGGCTACACCTTC.

This chain links TRBV2 with TRBJ2-5, with a weak D call TRBD1 (6 bases). V lost 8 bases and J 0 bases, leaving 7 bases between the germline ends. Germline V gives CDR1 SNHLY, CDR2 FYNNEI. The CDR3 has 12 residues. As DNA, the CDR3 is TGTGCCAGCCAGGGGTACCAAGAGACCCAGTACTTC. The encoded protein is CASQGYQETQYF.

The J gene is TRBJ2-7, the V gene TRBV2; perhaps TRBD1 as D (6 bases). The CDR3 contains 14 residues. Germline V lookup: CDR1 SNHLY, CDR2 FYNNEI. The V gene lost 6 bases and the J gene lost 6 bases, with 18 bases spanning the gap. The CDR3 DNA follows: TGTGCCAGCAGCAGTGCGCAGGGGAGAGGCGAGCAGTACTTC. Its protein is CASSSAQGRGEQYF.